This entry concerns a single TCR beta chain. This clonotype occurred many times. Its antigen has not been determined. Base-call qualities are not available, and no considerably larger clone is one nucleotide away. Sequenced on an Illumina HiSeq 2000. Multiplex PCR amplification was used to build the TCR beta chain libraries. High-throughput sequencing was used to analyze the amplified TCR beta chain products. Starting from the raw public reads, TCRdb applied fastp trimming at Q25, assembled clones with MiXCR and retained in-frame beta chains. Each CDR3 protein gets just one entry, which takes the most common genes and DNA from the rows behind it. The sample table contains 47,000 or so distinct CDR3 sequences; only one count was recorded for under 25% of them. Of the sample, 8% falls within the top ten clones. These data belong to a study of breast tumors, draining lymph nodes, adjacent tissues listed by TCRdb under 2016. Regarding the study in general: TCR beta repertoires were compared across tumor, adjacent nontumor tissue and axillary lymph nodes obtained from breast cancer patients. In human breast cancer, the study set out to evaluate how tumor, surrounding tissue and draining lymph node repertoires relate to one another and whether T cells may move between these sites.

The investigation overall reported the following: The data were considered consistent with most tumor T cells being derived from the lymph node and subsequently expanding within tumor tissue. T-cell repertoire diversity in tumors was found to be lower than in lymph nodes but higher than in nontumor tissue, and preferential V and J gene usage was observed. Rather than being directly demonstrated, the conclusion that tumor T cells originate in lymph nodes was presented as consistent with a hypothesis. The similarity between tumor and nontumor tissue repertoires was significantly greater in luminal-like breast cancer than in basal-like breast cancer.

The cysteine opens and the phenylalanine closes a CDR3 of 16 amino acids. CDR3 DNA is the only sequence kept; it has 48 bases, read in frame from the first base. Unmatched junction bases come to 3, with V trimmed by 0 bases and J by 5 bases. The germline V gene gives CDR1 as SGHDT and CDR2 as YYEEEE. This TCR came from a female donor with breast cancer. Some clones in this sample may be carry-over from other donors' samples. Sequencing used breast tumor tissue. Recombination joined TRBV5-6 with TRBJ2-7; TRBD2 matches 15 bases in the middle. The CDR3 sequence is CASSLEGLAGGNEQYF. The nucleotide sequence reads TGTGCCAGCAGCTTGGAGGGACTAGCGGGGGGCAACGAGCAGTACTTC.